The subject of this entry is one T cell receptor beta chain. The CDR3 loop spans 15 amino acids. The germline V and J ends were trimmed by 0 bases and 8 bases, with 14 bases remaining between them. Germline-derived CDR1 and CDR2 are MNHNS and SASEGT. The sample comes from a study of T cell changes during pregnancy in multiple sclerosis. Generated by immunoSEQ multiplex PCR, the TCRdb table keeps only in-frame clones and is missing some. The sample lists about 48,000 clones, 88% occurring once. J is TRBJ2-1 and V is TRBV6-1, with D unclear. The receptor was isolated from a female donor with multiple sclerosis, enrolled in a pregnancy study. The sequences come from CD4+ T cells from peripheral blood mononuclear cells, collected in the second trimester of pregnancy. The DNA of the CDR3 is TGTGCCAGCAGTGAAGCGCCAGTCCGCGACTATGAGCAGTTCTTC. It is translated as CASSEAPVRDYEQFF.